This T cell receptor beta chain is drawn from a study of shared clonotypes between healthy human individuals. Study-wide results and limits: Sampling covered nothing but blood. Tissue TCR repertoires likely differ from those found in blood.

Sequencing used immunoSEQ multiplex PCR; TCRdb keeps in-frame clones, though not all of them. The repertoire includes some 79,000 clones, around 57% of them detected once, and roughly 56% sits in the top ten. CDR1 and CDR2 from the germline V gene are MDHEN and SYDVKM. There are 15 residues in the CDR3. Trimming took 4 bases from V and 5 from J, leaving 15 bases between them. Note on this clone: Antigen specificity is unknown.

Sequencing was done on a sample of memory CD8+ T cells sorted from blood. Subset denoted: CD45RO+ cells pooled with CCR7-negative TemRA cells. This sequence originates from a young man in good health. The chain links TRBV28 to TRBJ1-5; D gene ambiguous. The CDR3 DNA reads as TGTGCCAGCAGTTGGGTCCAATCGGGCGATCAGCCCCAGCATTTT. This gives the protein CASSWVQSGDQPQHF.